This TCR beta chain stems from a study of T cell responses to AZD1222 COVID-19 vaccine. Findings of the study overall: At baseline, just 5 or 6 AZD1222 recipients tested seropositive. Mapped onto spike, vaccine-associated CD4 TCRs spanned it and were dominant at 160-218 and 743-854. Unmutated variant regions reportedly attract nearly half of all spike-specific TCRs.

V was shortened by 5 bases and J by 0 bases, with 11 bases between the two germline ends. The CDR3 contains 16 residues. CDR1 is SGHAT and CDR2 is FQNNGV in the germline V gene. As for this clone: Antigen specificity is unknown.

Profiled with immunoSEQ multiplex PCR; TCRdb holds only in-frame clones, not every one. Of 65,000 to 85,000 clones listed, over 70% are singletons. This chain connects TRBV11-2 to TRBJ1-6; D is perhaps TRBD1 (5 bases). The sample here was peripheral blood, taken 28 days after the second AZD1222 dose. The source is an adult who received the AZD1222 COVID-19 vaccine. The CDR3 loop reads CASSTYRSSYNSPLHF. The CDR3 DNA reads TGTGCCAGCAGCACCTACAGGAGCTCCTATAATTCACCCCTCCACTTT.